This record covers a single T cell receptor (beta chain). Antigen specificity is unknown. The data originate from a study of cytomegalovirus exposure and HLA in healthy donors. Turning to the study itself: Earlier, approximately 180 million T cells were analyzed, and fewer than 120 million unique TCR beta sequences were found among them.

Overall study results and limits: In a later analysis, a missense DCLRE1C variant was linked to TCR beta V- and J-gene trimming. TRBV6-2, TRBV6-3 and some other V segments were unresolvable in 87-base-pair reads.

The PCR was carried out with 60 Vbeta primers and 13 Jbeta primers. Assay: immunoSEQ multiplex PCR; the TCRdb copy retains only in-frame clones and omits some. The sample lists about 130,000 clones, 70% occurring once. V lost 4 bases, J lost 8 bases, and 20 bases lay in between. This CDR3 region has 15 residues. The germline V gene encodes CDR1 SGHRS and CDR2 YFSETQ. The gene calls are TRBV5-1 and TRBJ2-3, with D possibly matching TRBD1 (6 bases). The sequence came from a woman in her fifties or sixties in good health and CMV-seropositive. The sequencing input was PBMCs. The CDR3 loop is CASSVTGQGVSTQYF. The DNA of the CDR3 is TGCGCCAGCAGCGTGACGGGACAAGGAGTTTCTACGCAGTATTTT.